These T cell receptor beta chains were read from a single sample in a study of CD8 T cells in ankylosing spondylitis. A single record per CDR3 protein comes from TCRdb applying MiXCR to the 5' RACE reads. Among roughly 91,000 distinct CDR3 sequences listed, roughly 8.3% were seen once. Sequenced: blood, either unsorted or a sorted T cell fraction (not recorded which). These receptors came from a male donor with ankylosing spondylitis or in good health (not recorded which). Both conserved end residues are part of each CDR3. Fields, in order: CDR3 protein, CDR3 DNA, D gene, clone size, V gene, J gene. D genes are given only for firm matches. Only some rows state a clone size, as once, few, many or a class for expanded clones.

CDR3: CSVAGAENTGELFF; DNA: TGCAGCGTTGCTGGAGCGGAAAACACCGGGGAGCTGTTTTTT; D: -; size: many; V: TRBV29-1; J: TRBJ2-2
CDR3: CASSARNYGYTF; DNA: TGTGCCAGCAGTGCCAGAAACTATGGCTACACCTTC; D: -; size: -; V: TRBV27; J: TRBJ1-2
CDR3: CASSVGEPNNEQFF; DNA: TGTGCCAGCAGCGTAGGGGAGCCTAACAATGAGCAGTTCTTC; D: -; size: many; V: TRBV9; J: TRBJ2-1
CDR3: CASSLRREQFF; DNA: TGCGCCAGCAGCTTGAGGCGAGAGCAGTTCTTC; D: -; size: -; V: TRBV5-1; J: TRBJ2-1
CDR3: CASGARSGSYEQYF; DNA: TGTGCTAGTGGTGCCCGGTCAGGGTCCTACGAGCAGTACTTC; D: -; size: -; V: TRBV12-5; J: TRBJ2-7
CDR3: CASSYRRDYGYTF; DNA: TGTGCCAGCAGTTACCGAAGAGACTATGGCTACACCTTC; D: -; size: few; V: TRBV6-5; J: TRBJ1-2
CDR3: CSVGGRRTEAFF; DNA: TGCAGCGTGGGGGGGCGTCGGACTGAAGCTTTCTTT; D: -; size: many; V: TRBV29-1; J: TRBJ1-1
CDR3: CASSVDGRLAGFLAAADTQYF; DNA: TGTGCCAGCAGCGTAGACGGTAGACTAGCGGGATTTCTAGCCGCGGCAGATACGCAGTATTTT; D: TRBD2; size: many; V: TRBV9; J: TRBJ2-3
CDR3: CASSLTAEKETQYF; DNA: TGCGCCAGCAGCTTGACAGCAGAGAAAGAGACCCAGTACTTC; D: -; size: many; V: TRBV5-1; J: TRBJ2-5
CDR3: CASSEDGYNEQFF; DNA: TGTGCCAGCAGTGAAGACGGATACAATGAGCAGTTCTTC; D: -; size: many; V: TRBV2; J: TRBJ2-1
CDR3: CASSLMSGGTGELFF; DNA: TGTGCCAGCAGCTTAATGAGCGGGGGGACCGGGGAGCTGTTTTTT; D: TRBD2; size: many; V: TRBV7-8; J: TRBJ2-2
CDR3: CSATSNRVGSGYTF; DNA: TGCAGTGCTACGTCGAACAGGGTGGGTAGCGGCTACACCTTC; D: -; size: many; V: TRBV20-1; J: TRBJ1-2
CDR3: CASTPLPGQSFEAFF; DNA: TGTGCCAGCACCCCTTTACCGGGACAATCATTTGAAGCTTTCTTT; D: -; size: many; V: TRBV7-9; J: TRBJ1-1
CDR3: CASSPLAPRETQYF; DNA: TGTGCCAGCTCACCACTCGCCCCTAGAGAGACCCAGTACTTC; D: -; size: -; V: TRBV18; J: TRBJ2-5
CDR3: CASSLAPTGGSYGYTF; DNA: TGCGCCAGCAGCTTGGCCCCGACAGGGGGGAGCTATGGCTACACCTTC; D: TRBD1; size: many; V: TRBV5-1; J: TRBJ1-2
CDR3: CANQRGEFPYTGELFF; DNA: TGTGCCAACCAGCGGGGGGAATTTCCCTACACCGGGGAGCTGTTTTTT; D: TRBD2; size: -; V: TRBV6-4; J: TRBJ2-2
CDR3: CASSSSTGNIQYF; DNA: TGCGCCAGCAGCTCGTCGACTGGTAACATTCAGTACTTC; D: -; size: many; V: TRBV5-1; J: TRBJ2-4
CDR3: CASRFGSGTPSYEQYF; DNA: TGCGCCAGCAGATTTGGATCAGGGACACCATCCTACGAGCAGTACTTC; D: -; size: many; V: TRBV5-1; J: TRBJ2-7
CDR3: CASSRARGYGYTF; DNA: TGTGCCAGCAGTCGTGCAAGGGGCTATGGCTACACCTTC; D: -; size: many; V: TRBV2; J: TRBJ1-2
CDR3: CASSQTDSSYEQYF; DNA: TGTGCCAGCAGCCAAACAGACTCATCCTACGAGCAGTACTTC; D: -; size: many; V: TRBV4-2; J: TRBJ2-7
CDR3: CASSSSGGNSNTEAFF; DNA: TGTGCCAGCAGCTCCTCCGGAGGTAACTCGAACACTGAAGCTTTCTTT; D: -; size: many; V: TRBV7-3; J: TRBJ1-1
CDR3: CASSFQGYQPQHF; DNA: TGTGCCAGCAGTTTTCAGGGTTATCAGCCCCAGCATTTT; D: -; size: many; V: TRBV6-2/TRBV6-3; J: TRBJ1-5
CDR3: CASRRYGAGDTQYF; DNA: TGTGCCAGCAGACGGTACGGGGCAGGGGATACGCAGTATTTT; D: -; size: many; V: TRBV25-1; J: TRBJ2-3
CDR3: CASSQDGDASTDTQYF; DNA: TGCGCCAGCAGCCAAGATGGGGACGCTAGCACAGATACGCAGTATTTT; D: -; size: many; V: TRBV4-3; J: TRBJ2-3
CDR3: CASSFGERVKLFF; DNA: TGTGCCAGCAGTTTCGGGGAAAGGGTAAAACTGTTTTTT; D: -; size: many; V: TRBV6-6; J: TRBJ1-4
CDR3: CASRAGTLNYGYTF; DNA: TGTGCCAGCAGGGCCGGGACTCTTAACTATGGCTACACCTTC; D: -; size: many; V: TRBV12-3/TRBV12-4; J: TRBJ1-2
CDR3: CASSQDRAGVRPSYGYTF; DNA: TGTGCCAGCAGCCAAGATCGGGCAGGGGTCCGCCCGTCCTATGGCTACACCTTC; D: -; size: many; V: TRBV4-2; J: TRBJ1-2
CDR3: CASSRGPLNSPLHF; DNA: TGTGCCAGCAGTCGAGGGCCTTTAAATTCACCCCTCCACTTT; D: -; size: many; V: TRBV6-1; J: TRBJ1-6
CDR3: CASSQEVGSYNEQFF; DNA: TGCGCCAGCAGCCAAGAGGTTGGCTCCTACAATGAGCAGTTCTTC; D: -; size: few; V: TRBV4-3; J: TRBJ2-1
CDR3: CSVEDRGHHEQYF; DNA: TGCAGCGTTGAAGACAGGGGGCACCACGAGCAGTACTTC; D: TRBD1; size: many; V: TRBV29-1; J: TRBJ2-7
CDR3: CATTDSPFSYNEQFF; DNA: TGTGCCACTACGGACAGCCCTTTTTCCTACAATGAGCAGTTCTTC; D: -; size: once; V: TRBV19; J: TRBJ2-1
CDR3: CASSLYGANTGELFF; DNA: TGTGCCAGCAGCTTGTACGGGGCGAACACCGGGGAGCTGTTTTTT; D: -; size: -; V: TRBV7-2; J: TRBJ2-2
CDR3: CAIRTGSDSPLHF; DNA: TGTGCCATCCGGACAGGGAGTGATTCACCCCTCCACTTT; D: TRBD1; size: many; V: TRBV10-3; J: TRBJ1-6
CDR3: CASSRDRPPMNTEAFF; DNA: TGTGCCAGCTCACGGGACAGGCCGCCTATGAACACTGAAGCTTTCTTT; D: TRBD1; size: many; V: TRBV18; J: TRBJ1-1
CDR3: CASSLEGRTDTQYF; DNA: TGTGCCAGCAGCTTAGAAGGGCGAACAGATACGCAGTATTTT; D: -; size: many; V: TRBV11-3; J: TRBJ2-3
CDR3: CASSIGAGSLTQPQHF; DNA: TGTGCCAGTAGTATAGGGGCCGGTTCACTGACCCAGCCCCAGCATTTT; D: -; size: -; V: TRBV19; J: TRBJ1-5
CDR3: CASSQSGTVSYEQYF; DNA: TGTGCCAGCAGCCAATCAGGAACCGTATCCTACGAGCAGTACTTC; D: -; size: many; V: TRBV16; J: TRBJ2-7
CDR3: CASSTWDSNYGYTF; DNA: TGCGCCAGCAGCACATGGGACAGCAACTATGGCTACACCTTC; D: TRBD1; size: many; V: TRBV5-1; J: TRBJ1-2
CDR3: CASSPSPQPQHF; DNA: TGTGCCAGCAGTCCCAGCCCCCAGCCCCAGCATTTT; D: -; size: many; V: TRBV12-3/TRBV12-4; J: TRBJ1-5
CDR3: CATSRDVRGYEQYF; DNA: TGTGCCACCAGCAGAGATGTCAGGGGCTACGAGCAGTACTTC; D: -; size: many; V: TRBV15; J: TRBJ2-7
CDR3: CASTDIRDSDQPQHF; DNA: TGTGCCAGCACCGACATCCGGGACAGCGATCAGCCCCAGCATTTT; D: TRBD1; size: many; V: TRBV7-8; J: TRBJ1-5
CDR3: CATSANSAGELFF; DNA: TGTGCCACCAGCGCGAATTCAGCCGGGGAGCTGTTTTTT; D: -; size: -; V: TRBV15; J: TRBJ2-2
CDR3: CASSTGADTGELFF; DNA: TGTGCCAGCAGCACCGGGGCGGACACCGGGGAGCTGTTTTTT; D: -; size: few; V: TRBV6-2/TRBV6-3; J: TRBJ2-2
CDR3: CASSIPGLAGGDEQFF; DNA: TGCGCCAGCAGCATCCCGGGACTAGCGGGAGGGGATGAGCAGTTCTTC; D: TRBD2; size: many; V: TRBV5-1; J: TRBJ2-1